Given below is one TCR beta chain in context. No cognate antigen has been identified for it. No much larger clone exists at a distance of one base, and base qualities are not known. TCRbeta CDR3 regions were amplified from genomic DNA using the immunoSEQ Assay, a bias-controlled multiplex PCR. For the original study's pipeline: Nucleated cell counts per sample were estimated from amplification of reference gene primers within the assay. To quantify the absolute abundance of each unique TCRbeta CDR3 rearrangement, sequence reads were collapsed and filtered. For each sample, productive Simpson clonality was calculated by taking the square root of Simpson's diversity index across productive rearrangements. TCRdb's version of the immuneACCESS table is confined to in-frame rearrangements and falls short of the full clone set. An unresolved V gene accounts for under half of the shortfall where checked; the remainder is of unknown origin. V and J calls plus clone size are reproduced from that table; the DNA served to infer D and trimming. Present in this sample are 80,000 to 100,000 clones, more than 90% of which were seen just once. The ten top clones hold about 4.5% of the sample.

The sample belongs to a study of blood T cell repertoires in COVID-19 (dated by TCRdb to between 2020 and 2021). Some background on the complete study: Samples from collaborators originated in the United States, Italy and Spain and spanned both the acute and convalescent phases of COVID-19. The material from the prospective study consisted of cDNA or gDNA derived from T cells, B-cell-depleted T cells, or PBMCs. Subjects who had been exposed to COVID-19, were actively infected with it, or had recovered from it provided the deeply sampled blood TCRbeta repertoires that made up the dataset. The repertoires were released in a freely available public database meant as a resource for research on the immune response to SARS-CoV-2. Samples were obtained from the ongoing ImmuneRACE study (first 160 participants) and from about 1,300 subjects provided by 6 global collaborators. Nearly every sample came with metadata listing a de-identified subject ID, COVID-19 status, age in years and sex. Where HLA class I and class II types were available, the types were taken from metadata supplied by the sample provider, not from assay-based typing. General findings and caveats noted by the study authors: The amount of clinical and demographic metadata varied by source and participant and was provided uncurated.

The collaborating institutions used their own protocols to collect whole blood in K2EDTA tubes. For TCRbeta analysis, collaborator samples were shipped as frozen whole blood, as isolated PBMCs, or as DNA extracted from either sample type. Sequenced sample: peripheral blood. The TCR comes from a human donor with active COVID-19. The donor label of this sample is uncertain.

The sequence in DNA is TGCAGCGCACTAGCGGGAGGCACAGATACGCAGTATTTT. Translated, it gives CSALAGGTDTQYF. The sequence joins TRBV29-1 to TRBJ2-3, and TRBD2 matches 11 of the central bases. CDR1 SQVTM and CDR2 ANQGSEA were looked up in the germline V gene. The cysteine opens and the phenylalanine closes a CDR3 of 13 amino acids. Only the CDR3 portion is preserved as DNA: 39 bases, with reading frame beginning at the first base. Clipping removes 7 bases from V and 1 base from J, with 1 as the unmatched junction base count.